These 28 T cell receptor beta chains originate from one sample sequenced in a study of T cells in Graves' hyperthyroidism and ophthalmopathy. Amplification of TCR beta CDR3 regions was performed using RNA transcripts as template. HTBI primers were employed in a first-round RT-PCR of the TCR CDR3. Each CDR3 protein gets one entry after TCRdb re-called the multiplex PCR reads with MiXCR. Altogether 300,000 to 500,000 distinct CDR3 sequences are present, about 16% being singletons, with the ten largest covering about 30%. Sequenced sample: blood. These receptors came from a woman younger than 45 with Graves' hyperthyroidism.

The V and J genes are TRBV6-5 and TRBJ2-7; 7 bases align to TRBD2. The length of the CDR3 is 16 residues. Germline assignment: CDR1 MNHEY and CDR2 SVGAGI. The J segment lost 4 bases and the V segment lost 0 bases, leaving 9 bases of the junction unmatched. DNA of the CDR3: TGTGCCAGCAGTTACTCCGAACTAGCGTTACGGTACGAGCAGTACTTC. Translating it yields CASSYSELALRYEQYF.

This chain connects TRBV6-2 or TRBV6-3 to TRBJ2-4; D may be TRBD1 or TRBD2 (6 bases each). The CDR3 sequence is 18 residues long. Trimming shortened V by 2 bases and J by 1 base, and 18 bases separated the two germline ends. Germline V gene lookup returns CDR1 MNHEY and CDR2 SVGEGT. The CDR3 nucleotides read TGTGCCAGCAGTTACCGACACAATGAAGGGGGGGCCAAAAACATTCAGTACTTC. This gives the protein CASSYRHNEGGAKNIQYF.

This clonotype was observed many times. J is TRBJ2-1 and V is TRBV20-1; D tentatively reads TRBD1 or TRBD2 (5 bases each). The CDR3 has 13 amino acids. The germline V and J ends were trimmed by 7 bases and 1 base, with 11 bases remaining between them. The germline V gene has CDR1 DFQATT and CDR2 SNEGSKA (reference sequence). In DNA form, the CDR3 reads TGCAGTGGGGGGACCGGATCCTACAATGAGCAGTTCTTC. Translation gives CSGGTGSYNEQFF.

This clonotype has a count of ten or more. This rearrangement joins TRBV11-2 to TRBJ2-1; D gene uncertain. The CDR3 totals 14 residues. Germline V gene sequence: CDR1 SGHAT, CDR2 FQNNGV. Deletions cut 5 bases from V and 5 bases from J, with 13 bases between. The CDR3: CASSPRTSHNEQFF. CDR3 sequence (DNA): TGTGCCAGCAGCCCCCGGACGTCTCACAATGAGCAGTTCTTC.

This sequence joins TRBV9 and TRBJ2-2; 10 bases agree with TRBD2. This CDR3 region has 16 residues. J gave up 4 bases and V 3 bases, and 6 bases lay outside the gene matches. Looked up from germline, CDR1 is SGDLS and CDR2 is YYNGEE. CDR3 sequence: CASSGILAGATGELFF. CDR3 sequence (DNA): TGTGCCAGCAGCGGCATTCTAGCGGGAGCCACCGGGGAGCTGTTTTTT.

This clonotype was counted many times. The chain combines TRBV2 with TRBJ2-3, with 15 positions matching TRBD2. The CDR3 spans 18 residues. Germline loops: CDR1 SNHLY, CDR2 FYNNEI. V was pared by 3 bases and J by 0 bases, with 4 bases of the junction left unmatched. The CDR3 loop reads CASSEGLAGGTSTDTQYF. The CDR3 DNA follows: TGTGCCAGCAGTGAGGGACTAGCGGGAGGAACTAGCACAGATACGCAGTATTTT.

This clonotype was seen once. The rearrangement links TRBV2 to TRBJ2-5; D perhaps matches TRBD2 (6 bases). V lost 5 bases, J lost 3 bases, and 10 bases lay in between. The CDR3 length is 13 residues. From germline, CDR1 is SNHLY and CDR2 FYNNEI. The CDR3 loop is CASSLTSKETQYF. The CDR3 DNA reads TGTGCCAGCAGTCTTACTAGCAAAGAGACCCAGTACTTC.

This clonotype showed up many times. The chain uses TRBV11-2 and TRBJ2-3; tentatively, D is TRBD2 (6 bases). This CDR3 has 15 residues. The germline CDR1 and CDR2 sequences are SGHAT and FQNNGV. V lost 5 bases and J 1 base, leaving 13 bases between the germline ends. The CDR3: CASSDRLEGTDTQYF. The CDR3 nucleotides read TGTGCCAGCAGCGATCGACTAGAGGGCACAGATACGCAGTATTTT. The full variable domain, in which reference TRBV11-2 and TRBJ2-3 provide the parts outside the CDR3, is EAGVAQSPRYKIIEKRQSVAFWCNPISGHATLYWYQQILGQGPKLLIQFQNNGVVDDSQLPKDRFSAERLKGVDSTLKIQPAKLEDSAVYLCASSDRLEGTDTQYFGPGTRLTVL.

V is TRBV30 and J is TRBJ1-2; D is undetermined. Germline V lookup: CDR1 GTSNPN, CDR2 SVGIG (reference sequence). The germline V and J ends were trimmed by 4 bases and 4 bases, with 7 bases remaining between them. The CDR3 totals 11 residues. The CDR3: CAWTPLYGYTF. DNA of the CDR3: TGTGCCTGGACTCCCCTCTATGGCTACACCTTC.

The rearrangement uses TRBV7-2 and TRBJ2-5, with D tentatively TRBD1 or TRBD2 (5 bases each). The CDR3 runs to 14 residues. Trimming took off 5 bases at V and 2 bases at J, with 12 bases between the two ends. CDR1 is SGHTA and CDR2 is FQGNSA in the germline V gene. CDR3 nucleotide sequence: TGTGCCAGCAGCGGGGGAGCCTTGCAAGAGACCCAGTACTTC. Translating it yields CASSGGALQETQYF.

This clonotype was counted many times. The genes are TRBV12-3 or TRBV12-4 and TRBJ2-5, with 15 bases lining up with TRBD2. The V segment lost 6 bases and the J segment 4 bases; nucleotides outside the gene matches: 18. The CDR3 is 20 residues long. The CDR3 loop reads CASREDEWTSGRGYGETQYF. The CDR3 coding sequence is TGTGCCAGCAGAGAAGACGAATGGACTAGCGGGAGGGGGTATGGAGAGACCCAGTACTTC.

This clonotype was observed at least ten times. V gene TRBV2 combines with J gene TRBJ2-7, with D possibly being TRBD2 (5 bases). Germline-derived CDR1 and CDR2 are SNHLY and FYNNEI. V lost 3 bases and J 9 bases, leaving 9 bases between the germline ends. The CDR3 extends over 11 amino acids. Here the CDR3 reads CASSDEGAQYF. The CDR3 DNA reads TGTGCCAGCAGTGATGAGGGCGCGCAGTACTTC.

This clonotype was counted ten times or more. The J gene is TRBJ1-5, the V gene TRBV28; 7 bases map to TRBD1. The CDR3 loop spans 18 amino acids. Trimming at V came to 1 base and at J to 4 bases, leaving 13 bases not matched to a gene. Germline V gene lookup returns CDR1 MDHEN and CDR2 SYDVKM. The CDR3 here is CASSLLALVAGGNQPQHF. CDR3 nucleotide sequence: TGTGCCAGCAGTTTATTGGCCCTGGTGGCAGGGGGAAATCAGCCCCAGCATTTT.

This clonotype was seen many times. The CDR3 sequence is CASSLMGAGELFF. The CDR3 DNA follows: TGTGCCAGCAGCTTAATGGGGGCCGGGGAGCTGTTTTTT. This chain links TRBV7-3 with TRBJ2-2; D might be TRBD1 or TRBD2, each matching 5 bases. This CDR3 has 13 amino acids. The V and J ends lost 1 base and 6 bases respectively, with 6 bases between them. CDR1 is SGHTA and CDR2 is FQGTGA in the germline V gene.

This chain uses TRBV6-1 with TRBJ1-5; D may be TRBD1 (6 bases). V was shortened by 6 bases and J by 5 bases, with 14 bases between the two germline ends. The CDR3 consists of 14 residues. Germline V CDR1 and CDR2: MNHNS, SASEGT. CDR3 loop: CASRAEGDYQPQHF. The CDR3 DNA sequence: TGTGCCAGCAGGGCGGAGGGGGACTATCAGCCCCAGCATTTT.

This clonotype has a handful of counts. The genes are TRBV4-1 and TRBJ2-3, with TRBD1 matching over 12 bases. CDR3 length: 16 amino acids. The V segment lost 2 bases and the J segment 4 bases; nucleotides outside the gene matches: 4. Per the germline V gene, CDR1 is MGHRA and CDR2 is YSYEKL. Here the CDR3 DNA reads TGCGCCAGCAGCCAATCCGGGACAGGGGGCGCAGATACGCAGTATTTT. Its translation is CASSQSGTGGADTQYF.

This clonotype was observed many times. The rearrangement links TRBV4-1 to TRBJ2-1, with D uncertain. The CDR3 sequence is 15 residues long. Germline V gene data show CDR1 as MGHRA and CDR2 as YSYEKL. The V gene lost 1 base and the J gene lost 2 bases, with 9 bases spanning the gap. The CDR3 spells CASSQVFGPYNEQFF. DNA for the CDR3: TGCGCCAGCAGCCAAGTTTTCGGCCCCTACAATGAGCAGTTCTTC.

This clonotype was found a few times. The CDR3 nucleotides read TGTGCCAGCAGCCAAGTAGCGGGAGTTCGCTACAATGAGCAGTTCTTC. This encodes CASSQVAGVRYNEQFF. This chain connects TRBV3-1 to TRBJ2-1; 9 bases align to TRBD2. V lost 1 base to trimming and J lost 3 bases; unmatched junction nucleotides: 4. The germline gives CDR1 LGHDT, CDR2 YNNKEL (reference sequence). The CDR3 runs to 16 residues.

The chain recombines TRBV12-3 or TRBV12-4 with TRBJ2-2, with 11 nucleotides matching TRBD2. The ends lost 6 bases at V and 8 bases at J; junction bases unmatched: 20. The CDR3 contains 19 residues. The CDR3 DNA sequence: TGTGCCAGCAGACCGGGACTAGCGGTTTCCTCTTCCCTGGTGGGGGAGCTGTTTTTT. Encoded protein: CASRPGLAVSSSLVGELFF.

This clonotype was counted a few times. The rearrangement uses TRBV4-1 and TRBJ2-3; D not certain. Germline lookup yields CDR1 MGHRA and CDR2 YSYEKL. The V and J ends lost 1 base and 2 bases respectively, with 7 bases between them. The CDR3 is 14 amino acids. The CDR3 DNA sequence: TGCGCCAGCAGCCAAGGGACCCTCACAGATACGCAGTATTTT. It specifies CASSQGTLTDTQYF.

The CDR3 sequence: CASSLGIDNEQFF. DNA for the CDR3: TGTGCCAGCAGCTTAGGGATCGACAATGAGCAGTTCTTC. This chain connects TRBV7-3 to TRBJ2-1; D is unclear. The CDR3 loop spans 13 amino acids. Trimming removed 2 bases at V and 5 bases at J, with 7 bases between. Germline V CDR1 and CDR2: SGHTA, FQGTGA.

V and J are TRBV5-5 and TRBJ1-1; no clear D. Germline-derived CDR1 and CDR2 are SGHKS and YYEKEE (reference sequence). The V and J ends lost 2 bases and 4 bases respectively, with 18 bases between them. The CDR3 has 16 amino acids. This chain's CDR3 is CASSLADVGRTTEAFF. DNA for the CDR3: TGTGCCAGCAGCTTAGCCGATGTAGGGCGTACCACTGAAGCTTTCTTT.

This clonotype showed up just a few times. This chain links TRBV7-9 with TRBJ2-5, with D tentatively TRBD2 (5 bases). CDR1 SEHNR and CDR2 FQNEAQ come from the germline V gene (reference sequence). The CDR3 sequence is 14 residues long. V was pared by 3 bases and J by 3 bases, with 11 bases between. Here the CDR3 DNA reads TGTGCCAGCAGCTTTCTTTCAGCGGAAGAGACCCAGTACTTC. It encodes CASSFLSAEETQYF.

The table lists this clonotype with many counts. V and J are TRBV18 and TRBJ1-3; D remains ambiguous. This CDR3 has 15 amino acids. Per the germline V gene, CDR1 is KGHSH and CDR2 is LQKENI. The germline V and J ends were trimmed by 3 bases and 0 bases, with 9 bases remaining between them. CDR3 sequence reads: CASSPSGLSGNTIYF. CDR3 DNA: TGTGCCAGCTCACCGAGCGGTCTCTCTGGAAACACCATATATTTT.

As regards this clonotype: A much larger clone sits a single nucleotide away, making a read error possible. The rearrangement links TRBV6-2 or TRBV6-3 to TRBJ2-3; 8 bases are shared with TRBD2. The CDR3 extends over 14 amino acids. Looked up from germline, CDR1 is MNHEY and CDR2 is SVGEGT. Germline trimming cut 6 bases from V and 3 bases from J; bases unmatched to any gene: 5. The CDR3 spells CASRVSGRTDTQYF. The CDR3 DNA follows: TGTGCCAGCAGGGTGAGCGGGAGAACAGATACGCAGTATTTT.

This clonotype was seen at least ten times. CDR3 sequence: CASSLGTGNGYTF. The CDR3, as DNA: TGTGCCAGCTCACTTGGGACAGGAAATGGCTACACCTTC. This sequence joins TRBV18 and TRBJ1-2; TRBD1 matches 8 bases. The germline V gene encodes CDR1 KGHSH and CDR2 LQKENI. Trimming cost V 4 bases and J 6 bases; bases outside gene matches: 4. This CDR3 has 13 amino acids.

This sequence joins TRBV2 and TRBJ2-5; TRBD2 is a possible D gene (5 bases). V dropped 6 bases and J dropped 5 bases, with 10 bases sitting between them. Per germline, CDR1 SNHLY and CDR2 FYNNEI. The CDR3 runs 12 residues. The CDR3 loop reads CASREDGETQYF. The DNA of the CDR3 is TGTGCCAGCAGGGAGGATGGGGAGACCCAGTACTTC. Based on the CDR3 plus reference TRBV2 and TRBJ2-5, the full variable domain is EPEVTQTPSHQVTQMGQEVILRCVPISNHLYFYWYRQILGQKVEFLVSFYNNEISEKSEIFDDQFSVERPDGSNFTLKIRSTKLEDSAMYFCASREDGETQYFGPGTRLLVL.

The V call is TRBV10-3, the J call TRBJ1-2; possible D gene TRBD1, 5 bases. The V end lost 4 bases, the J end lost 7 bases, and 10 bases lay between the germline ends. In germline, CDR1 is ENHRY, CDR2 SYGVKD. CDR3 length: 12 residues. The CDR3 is CAISGGDPGYTF. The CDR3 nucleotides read TGTGCCATCAGTGGGGGGGATCCTGGCTACACCTTC.